The 28 T cell receptor beta chains given below trace back to one sample, sequenced in a study of blood T cell repertoires in COVID-19. Only in-frame clones appear in the TCRdb table, and some are missing; sequencing was by immunoSEQ multiplex PCR. In the table there are 100,000 or so clones, around four fifths of which are singletons. Source material: peripheral blood. The receptors derive from an older woman with acute or convalescent COVID-19.

This clone showed up just once. The chain couples TRBV2 to TRBJ1-5; D gene uncertain. V gave up 4 bases and J gave up 0 bases, with 16 bases separating them. Germline V CDR1 and CDR2: SNHLY, FYNNEI. The CDR3 is 17 amino acids. The CDR3 coding sequence is TGTGCCAGCAGTGTCCGGACTGCTAGCGGTAGCAATCAGCCCCAGCATTTT. It yields the protein CASSVRTASGSNQPQHF.

The genes are TRBV30 and TRBJ1-4; a possible D gene is TRBD1 (6 bases). Trimming took off 4 bases at V and 3 bases at J, with 15 bases between the two ends. CDR3 length equals 15 residues. Germline CDR1 reads GTSNPN; CDR2 reads SVGIG (reference sequence). CDR3 nucleotide sequence: TGTGCCTGGACTTCTGCCGGGACACCTAATGAAAAACTGTTTTTT. Translating it yields CAWTSAGTPNEKLFF.

The CDR3 loop is CASSLGPSGADTQYF. Written as DNA, the CDR3 is TGTGCCAGCAGCTTGGGCCCTAGCGGGGCCGATACGCAGTATTTT. This chain connects TRBV5-6 to TRBJ2-3; 9 nucleotides line up with TRBD2. This CDR3 has 15 amino acids. The germline gives CDR1 SGHDT, CDR2 YYEEEE. V lost 0 bases, J lost 6 bases, and 5 bases stayed unmatched.

This sequence joins TRBV29-1 and TRBJ1-4, with 7 bases lining up with TRBD1. The CDR3 is 13 residues long. V lost 7 bases and J lost 8; bases outside the gene matches: 10. Germline V gives CDR1 SQVTM, CDR2 ANQGSEA. The CDR3 DNA is TGCAGCGGTCGGAGGGGGCTGGGGGAAAAACTGTTTTTT. It translates to CSGRRGLGEKLFF.

The chain recombines TRBV21-1 with TRBJ2-7; the table names TRBD1, a call not compared with the DNA. TRBV21-1 is annotated as a pseudogene. CDR3 size: 16 residues. The DNA of the CDR3 is TGTGCAATACACCCCCTGTTCCATAGGGGAATCTACGAGCAGTACTTC. The encoded protein is CAIHPLFHRGIYEQYF.

This clone was detected ten times or more. The V and J genes are TRBV18 and TRBJ2-5; TRBD2 is a possible D gene (7 bases). The CDR3 has 15 residues. Per the germline V gene, CDR1 is KGHSH and CDR2 is LQKENI. The ends were cut back, 4 bases at V and 4 bases at J, with 16 bases in the middle. The CDR3 DNA reads TGTGCCAGCTCACGTTCGGGGGGCATCGGAGAGACCCAGTACTTC. Translating it yields CASSRSGGIGETQYF.

The chain has TRBV13 and TRBJ2-2; a possible D gene is TRBD1 (6 bases). The CDR3 loop spans 17 amino acids. V lost 5 bases and J 4 bases, leaving 20 bases between the germline ends. The germline V gene has CDR1 PRHDT and CDR2 FYEKMQ (reference sequence). The CDR3 DNA is TGTGCCAGCAGCGACCTAACAGGGCTGGGGCTCACCGGGGAGCTGTTTTTT. Protein sequence: CASSDLTGLGLTGELFF.

Comments on this clone: The sample has other DNA sequences that encode this CDR3 too. V is TRBV3-1 (or the pseudogene TRBV3-2) and J is TRBJ1-6, with 8 bases lining up with TRBD1. The CDR3 is 14 amino acids. The J segment lost 7 bases and the V segment lost 1 base, leaving 0 bases of the junction unmatched. Germline CDR1 LGHDT, CDR2 YNNKEL (reference sequence). The CDR3 protein is CASSQGQGNSPLHF. The CDR3 DNA is TGTGCCAGCAGCCAAGGACAGGGGAATTCACCCCTCCACTTT.

The chain has TRBV25-1 and TRBJ1-2, with D maybe TRBD1 (5 bases). The CDR3 length is 14 residues. The germline V gene encodes CDR1 MGHDK and CDR2 SYGVNS. V was pared by 5 bases and J by 4 bases, with 14 bases between. The CDR3 spells CASSKGVGSYGYTF. The CDR3 region has the DNA TGTGCCAGCAGTAAAGGGGTGGGTAGCTATGGCTACACCTTC.

This sequence joins TRBV6-5 and TRBJ1-3, with no clear D. Per germline, CDR1 MNHEY and CDR2 SVGAGI. V was trimmed by 0 bases and J by 7 bases, leaving 13 bases between them. The CDR3 has 15 residues. The CDR3 nucleotides read TGTGCCAGCAGTTACTCCGGGAATGCGGGGAACACCATATATTTT. Protein: CASSYSGNAGNTIYF.

This clone was detected only a few times. This chain links TRBV28 with TRBJ1-1; D uncertain. Germline V gives CDR1 MDHEN, CDR2 SYDVKM. This CDR3 comprises 16 residues. V lost 0 bases and J 3 bases, leaving 14 bases between the germline ends. The CDR3 nucleotides are TGTGCCAGCAGTTTATGGGCCCCCAACGGGGACACTGAAGCTTTCTTT. Residues: CASSLWAPNGDTEAFF.

This chain links TRBV29-1 with TRBJ2-5, with D unclear. The germline CDR1 and CDR2 sequences are SQVTM and ANQGSEA. The CDR3 loop spans 12 amino acids. V was trimmed by 7 bases and J by 0 bases, leaving 9 bases between them. This CDR3 is CSASDNQETQYF. The CDR3 nucleotides read TGCAGCGCCTCAGATAACCAAGAGACCCAGTACTTC.

The V gene is TRBV27, the J gene TRBJ1-4; D possibly corresponds to TRBD1 (6 bases). Germline CDR1 is MNHEY and CDR2 is SMNVEV (reference sequence). CDR3 length: 14 residues. Trimming left V 6 bases short and J 4 bases short, with 12 bases between. The CDR3 here is CASSRTGNNEKLFF. The CDR3, as DNA: TGTGCCAGCAGCCGAACAGGGAATAATGAAAAACTGTTTTTT.

This clone came up a few times. The rearrangement joins TRBV10-2 to TRBJ2-3; 8 bases are a match to TRBD1. The CDR3 spans 15 residues. Germline V gene sequence: CDR1 WSHSY, CDR2 SAAADI. The J segment lost 2 bases and the V segment lost 4 bases, leaving 5 bases of the junction unmatched. Here the CDR3 DNA reads TGCGCCAGCAGTGCGAGGACAGGGAACACAGATACGCAGTATTTT. This gives the protein CASSARTGNTDTQYF.

This chain joins TRBV7-8 and TRBJ2-5; 7 bases are a match to TRBD1. The CDR3 sequence is 16 residues long. Germline V gene sequence: CDR1 SGHVS, CDR2 FQNEAQ. Losses at the gene ends were 1 base for V and 5 bases for J; bases not matched to a gene: 10. The CDR3 coding sequence is TGTGCCAGCAGCTTAGAGTCGCTAGGGGGCGTTGAGACCCAGTACTTC. This codes for CASSLESLGGVETQYF.

This rearrangement joins TRBV2 to TRBJ2-3, with D perhaps matching TRBD2 (6 bases). The ends were cut back, 6 bases at V and 2 bases at J, with 18 bases in the middle. Looked up from germline, CDR1 is SNHLY and CDR2 is FYNNEI. This CDR3 comprises 16 residues. The DNA for the CDR3 is TGTGCCAGCAGGGTTAGCGGCCTTACCCCCACAGATACGCAGTATTTT. As protein: CASRVSGLTPTDTQYF.

V usage is TRBV6-5 and J usage is TRBJ1-1, with D maybe TRBD1 (6 bases). The CDR3 runs 14 residues. Looked up from germline, CDR1 is MNHEY and CDR2 is SVGAGI. V lost 6 bases to trimming and J lost 5 bases, with 16 bases between them. In nucleotides, the CDR3 is TGTGCCAGCAGGGGGACAAAGGGAAGGACTGAAGCTTTCTTT. Protein: CASRGTKGRTEAFF.

V and J are TRBV9 and TRBJ2-5; 9 bases are shared with TRBD2. Trimming at V came to 0 bases and at J to 5 bases, leaving 8 bases not matched to a gene. The CDR3 has 16 residues. Germline values: CDR1 SGDLS, CDR2 YYNGEE. Here the CDR3 reads CASSVARIAGVETQYF. In DNA, the CDR3 is TGTGCCAGCAGCGTAGCTCGGATAGCGGGGGTTGAGACCCAGTACTTC.

The DNA for the CDR3 is TGTGCCAGTAGTATAACCCGGGGAGGCAATCAGCCCCAGCATTTT. It yields the protein CASSITRGGNQPQHF. The V gene is TRBV19, the J gene TRBJ1-5; D is uncertain. This CDR3 contains 15 residues. The germline CDR1 and CDR2 sequences are LNHDA and SQIVND (reference sequence). The V end was cut by 2 bases, the J end by 2 bases, with 10 bases between.

This clone was picked up a small number of times. The gene calls are TRBV28 and TRBJ1-5; no reliable D call. The V end lost 2 bases, the J end lost 1 base, and 9 bases lay between the germline ends. The CDR3 extends over 15 amino acids. Germline V gene sequence: CDR1 MDHEN, CDR2 SYDVKM. This CDR3 reads CASSLGPGSNQPQHF. The DNA of the CDR3 is TGTGCCAGCAGTTTAGGTCCGGGGAGCAATCAGCCCCAGCATTTT.

This clone has just a few counts. The V and J genes are TRBV24-1 and TRBJ2-2; tentative D call: TRBD2 (5 bases). The CDR3 totals 13 residues. Germline V gene data show CDR1 as KGHDR and CDR2 as SFDVKD. V was shortened by 11 bases and J by 2 bases, with 11 bases between the two germline ends. Here the CDR3 reads CASTDSNTGELFF. CDR3 DNA sequence: TGTGCCAGCACGGACTCAAACACCGGGGAGCTGTTTTTT.

This CDR3 is CASSLNTGTGGTNEQFF. CDR3 nucleotide sequence: TGTGCCAGCAGCCTTAATACCGGGACAGGGGGTACCAATGAGCAGTTCTTC. The chain couples TRBV11-2 to TRBJ2-1; TRBD1 matches 11 bases. The CDR3 runs 17 residues. Germline V gene data show CDR1 as SGHAT and CDR2 as FQNNGV. Trimming cost V 5 bases and J 6 bases; bases outside gene matches: 12.

V gene TRBV11-2 combines with J gene TRBJ1-1; the match to TRBD1 covers 9 bases. CDR1 and CDR2 (germline): SGHAT, FQNNGV. The CDR3 totals 18 residues. V lost 5 bases to trimming and J lost 5 bases; unmatched junction nucleotides: 18. This chain's CDR3 is CASSAGPGTGRGETEAFF. CDR3 sequence (DNA): TGTGCCAGCAGCGCAGGCCCCGGGACAGGGCGCGGGGAGACTGAAGCTTTCTTT.

This sequence joins TRBV5-4 and TRBJ2-3; the match to TRBD2 covers 9 bases. After removal of 10 bases from V and 4 bases from J, the junction contained 7 bases not matched to a gene. CDR1 is SGHNT and CDR2 is YYREEE in the germline V gene (reference sequence). This CDR3 comprises 13 residues. The CDR3 reads CAGRRGGADTQYF. CDR3 in DNA: TGTGCCGGTAGGCGGGGGGGCGCAGATACGCAGTATTTT.

CDR3 protein: CASSGQGPGTEAFF. CDR3 coding DNA: TGCGCCAGCAGCGGACAGGGTCCGGGCACTGAAGCTTTCTTT. The chain has TRBV5-1 and TRBJ1-1, with 8 bases lining up with TRBD1. The CDR3 contains 14 residues. V shed 4 bases, J shed 4 bases, and the junction held 6 bases outside the gene matches. The germline V gene has CDR1 SGHRS and CDR2 YFSETQ.

The V and J genes are TRBV12-3 or TRBV12-4 and TRBJ1-1; no clear D gene. The V gene lost 8 bases and the J gene lost 9 bases, with 13 bases spanning the gap. The CDR3 runs 11 residues. This chain's CDR3 is CASGVGGKAFF. The CDR3 nucleotides read TGTGCCAGCGGGGTAGGAGGAAAAGCTTTCTTT.

This rearrangement joins TRBV3-1 (or the pseudogene TRBV3-2) to TRBJ1-6; a weak D match, TRBD1 (6 bases). The CDR3 length is 16 residues. The germline V and J ends were trimmed by 4 bases and 10 bases, with 20 bases remaining between them. The germline gives CDR1 LGHDT, CDR2 YNNKEL (reference sequence). This CDR3 reads CASSPITGRVGSPLHF. DNA for the CDR3: TGTGCCAGCAGCCCGATTACAGGGAGAGTAGGGTCACCCCTCCACTTT.

The chain links TRBV6-5 to TRBJ1-2, with 8 positions matching TRBD1. Germline loops: CDR1 MNHEY, CDR2 SVGAGI. CDR3 length equals 15 residues. Trimming took 7 bases from V and 7 from J; bases not matched to a gene: 14. The CDR3 region is CASKKGGQAPSGYTF. The CDR3 coding sequence is TGTGCCAGCAAGAAAGGGGGACAGGCGCCATCTGGCTACACCTTC.